The 29 T cell receptor beta chains reported below all come from one sample, sequenced in a study of T cell responses to AZD1222 COVID-19 vaccine. The method was immunoSEQ multiplex PCR; TCRdb's version includes in-frame clones alone and lacks a portion of them. The sample lists more than 150,000 clones, around 88% occurring once. The source material was peripheral blood, sampled on day 0 of AZD1222 vaccination. These TCRs come from an adult in good health.

The chain joins TRBV5-1 to TRBJ1-6, with 8 bases fitting TRBD1. CDR3 length equals 16 residues. Germline assignment: CDR1 SGHRS and CDR2 YFSETQ. V dropped 4 bases and J dropped 7; count of bases not matched to a gene: 10. CDR3 protein: CASSPFRDRTNSPLHF. CDR3 DNA: TGCGCCAGCAGCCCTTTCCGGGACAGGACCAATTCACCCCTCCACTTT.

This clone was counted once. This rearrangement joins TRBV5-4 to TRBJ2-5; TRBD2 matches 8 bases. V dropped 10 bases and J dropped 1; count of bases not matched to a gene: 9. In germline, CDR1 is SGHNT, CDR2 YYREEE (reference sequence). The CDR3 has 14 amino acids. The CDR3: CAVGLAGSQETQYF. The DNA of the CDR3 is TGTGCCGTGGGATTAGCGGGGTCCCAAGAGACCCAGTACTTC.

This clone was picked up one time. The chain uses TRBV15 and TRBJ2-7; 9 bases map to TRBD1. The CDR3 is made up of 14 amino acids. Germline CDR1 is LNHNV and CDR2 is YYDKDF (reference sequence). V lost 7 bases to trimming and J lost 5 bases; unmatched junction nucleotides: 9. In DNA form, the CDR3 reads TGTGCCACCAACTCCGGGACAGGGTCCCACGAGCAGTACTTC. Amino acids: CATNSGTGSHEQYF.

The rearrangement joins TRBV19 to TRBJ2-6; no definite D call. The germline gives CDR1 LNHDA, CDR2 SQIVND (reference sequence). The CDR3 sequence is 15 residues long. V was shortened by 8 bases and J by 1 base, with 12 bases between the two germline ends. CDR3 sequence (DNA): TGTGCCAGTGCCCCCTACGGGTCTGGGGCCAACGTCCTGACTTTC. Its translation: CASAPYGSGANVLTF.

The V and J genes are TRBV30 and TRBJ2-1; tentative D call: TRBD1 (5 bases). Trimming pared 0 bases from V and 5 bases from J, leaving 8 bases between. The CDR3 is made up of 13 amino acids. Germline V gene lookup returns CDR1 GTSNPN and CDR2 SVGIG (reference sequence). CDR3 sequence reads: CAWSVGHDNEQFF. CDR3 DNA sequence: TGTGCCTGGAGTGTAGGACATGACAATGAGCAGTTCTTC.

This clone was seen more than once but under ten times. The chain uses TRBV27 and TRBJ2-7; 7 bases are a match to TRBD2. This CDR3 spans 18 amino acids. Trimming took 1 base from V and 1 from J; bases not matched to a gene: 13. Germline lookup yields CDR1 MNHEY and CDR2 SMNVEV (reference sequence). In DNA, the CDR3 is TGTGCCAGCAGTTTATACGCTAGCGGAATAACCCCGTCCTACGAGCAGTACTTC. Translation gives CASSLYASGITPSYEQYF.

This sequence joins TRBV5-1 and TRBJ2-3; 11 bases align to TRBD2. The ends lost 2 bases at V and 0 bases at J; junction bases unmatched: 2. Per the germline V gene, CDR1 is SGHRS and CDR2 is YFSETQ. The CDR3 contains 16 residues. CDR3 residues: CASSFGTSGSTDTQYF. In DNA form, the CDR3 reads TGCGCCAGCAGCTTTGGGACTAGCGGTAGCACAGATACGCAGTATTTT. The full variable domain, completed using reference TRBV5-1 and TRBJ2-3, is KAGVTQTPRYLIKTRGQQVTLSCSPISGHRSVSWYQQTPGQGLQFLFEYFSETQRNKGNFPGRFSGRQFSNSRSEMNVSTLELGDSALYLCASSFGTSGSTDTQYFGPGTRLTVL.

The chain uses TRBV19 and TRBJ2-7; 10 nucleotides line up with TRBD1. The CDR3 has 13 residues. V gave up 3 bases and J gave up 5 bases; unmatched junction bases: 1. The germline gives CDR1 LNHDA, CDR2 SQIVND (reference sequence). The CDR3: CASSIGTGDEQYF. CDR3 in DNA: TGTGCCAGTAGTATCGGGACAGGGGACGAGCAGTACTTC.

The J gene is TRBJ1-1, the V gene TRBV27, with D unresolved. V shed 0 bases and J shed 0 bases, with 5 bases lying between them. CDR3 length equals 14 residues. Germline loops: CDR1 MNHEY, CDR2 SMNVEV (reference sequence). Here the CDR3 reads CASSLSTVNTEAFF. CDR3 sequence (DNA): TGTGCCAGCAGTTTATCCACAGTGAACACTGAAGCTTTCTTT.

The chain employs TRBV5-1 and TRBJ2-1, with 12 bases aligning to TRBD2. CDR1 is SGHRS and CDR2 is YFSETQ in the germline V gene. The CDR3 has 16 amino acids. The ends lost 4 bases at V and 0 bases at J; junction bases unmatched: 2. The CDR3 here is CASSGGLAGSYNEQFF. The CDR3 DNA reads as TGCGCCAGCAGCGGGGGACTAGCGGGCTCCTACAATGAGCAGTTCTTC.

The J gene is TRBJ1-6, the V gene TRBV6-5, with 7 bases aligning to TRBD1. Germline V lookup: CDR1 MNHEY, CDR2 SVGAGI. Trimming cost V 5 bases and J 13 bases; bases outside gene matches: 14. The CDR3 consists of 15 residues. CDR3 region: CASSPDRDSGLPLHF. In nucleotides, the CDR3 is TGTGCCAGCAGTCCTGATCGGGACAGTGGGCTCCCCCTCCACTTT.

This chain links TRBV10-1 with TRBJ1-5, with D uncertain. Trimming pared 0 bases from V and 0 bases from J, leaving 3 bases between. Germline values: CDR1 WNHNN, CDR2 SYGVQD (reference sequence). The CDR3 totals 14 residues. CDR3 loop: CASSESGSNQPQHF. The CDR3 DNA follows: TGCGCCAGCAGTGAGTCGGGTAGCAATCAGCCCCAGCATTTT.

This clone was counted a single time. V usage is TRBV12-3 or TRBV12-4 and J usage is TRBJ1-1; D unclear. The CDR3 length is 13 residues. Deletions cut 6 bases from V and 4 bases from J, with 12 bases between. The CDR3 loop is CASSLTSFTEAFF. Here the CDR3 DNA reads TGTGCCAGCAGCCTAACTTCGTTCACTGAAGCTTTCTTT.

The V call is TRBV6-4, the J call TRBJ1-2; D not resolved. The CDR3 contains 12 residues. From germline, CDR1 is MRHNA and CDR2 SNTAGT. V shed 9 bases and J shed 3 bases, with 11 bases lying between them. The CDR3 protein is CARLKVHYGYTF. CDR3 in DNA: TGTGCCAGATTAAAGGTCCACTATGGCTACACCTTC.

This clone has a single count. The chain couples TRBV6-5 to TRBJ1-1, with 7 bases lining up with TRBD1. The V gene end was trimmed by 5 bases and the J gene end by 6 bases; junction bases not matched to a gene: 6. CDR1 is MNHEY, CDR2 SVGAGI, per germline. The CDR3 has 13 residues. The CDR3 here is CASSTGAWAEAFF. In DNA, the CDR3 is TGTGCCAGCAGTACAGGGGCTTGGGCTGAAGCTTTCTTT.

CDR3 nucleotides: TGTGCCAGCCGGGGGTTGGGGGACACCGGGGAGCTGTTTTTT. It codes for CASRGLGDTGELFF. The chain recombines TRBV7-9 with TRBJ2-2; the D gene is possibly TRBD2 (6 bases). This CDR3 has 14 amino acids. V was shortened by 8 bases and J by 3 bases, with 13 bases between the two germline ends. CDR1 is SEHNR and CDR2 is FQNEAQ in the germline V gene (reference sequence).

The chain employs TRBV2 and TRBJ2-3, with D hard to call. Germline V gene sequence: CDR1 SNHLY, CDR2 FYNNEI. Trimming took off 6 bases at V and 0 bases at J, with 4 bases between the two ends. This CDR3 contains 12 residues. CDR3 amino acids: CASSVSTDTQYF. The CDR3 DNA reads as TGTGCCAGCAGCGTTAGCACAGATACGCAGTATTTT.

The chain combines TRBV5-1 with TRBJ2-1; D is unresolved. Trimming removed 6 bases from V and 5 bases from J, with 12 bases in between. Germline V gene sequence: CDR1 SGHRS, CDR2 YFSETQ. The CDR3 contains 13 residues. CDR3 residues: CASTPRADNEQFF. DNA for the CDR3: TGCGCCAGCACCCCTCGGGCAGACAATGAGCAGTTCTTC.

The chain has TRBV7-3 and TRBJ1-2, with 10 bases identical to TRBD1. This CDR3 region has 13 residues. V was clipped by 6 bases and J by 6 bases; unmatched bases: 4. Germline V gives CDR1 SGHTA, CDR2 FQGTGA. The CDR3 DNA sequence: TGTGCCAGCAGTTTAGGGACAGGGGATGGCTACACCTTC. Amino acids: CASSLGTGDGYTF.

V usage is TRBV7-2 and J usage is TRBJ1-2; maybe TRBD1 (5 bases). Germline CDR1 is SGHTA and CDR2 is FQGNSA. V was shortened by 1 base and J by 6 bases, with 12 bases between the two germline ends. This CDR3 is built from 14 residues. CDR3 sequence (DNA): TGTGCCAGCAGCTTAGGATCAGGGAGCCATGGCTACACCTTC. It yields the protein CASSLGSGSHGYTF.

The rearrangement links TRBV28 to TRBJ1-6; no firm D call. V was shortened by 2 bases and J by 3 bases, with 14 bases between the two germline ends. In germline, CDR1 is MDHEN, CDR2 SYDVKM. This CDR3 comprises 17 residues. DNA for the CDR3: TGTGCCAGCAGTTTACGGCCTCTACTCGTCTATAATTCACCCCTCCACTTT. Protein: CASSLRPLLVYNSPLHF.

The chain employs TRBV4-3 and TRBJ2-7, with TRBD1 matching over 7 bases. In germline, CDR1 is LGHNA, CDR2 YSLEER. The CDR3 spans 15 residues. The V segment lost 3 bases and the J segment 1 base; nucleotides outside the gene matches: 6. For the CDR3, the DNA is TGCGCCAGCAGCCAGTCACAGGGGCCGTCCTACGAGCAGTACTTC. Translating it yields CASSQSQGPSYEQYF.

The chain uses TRBV9 and TRBJ2-4, with 8 bases lining up with TRBD1. After removal of 4 bases from V and 6 bases from J, the junction contained 6 bases not matched to a gene. The V gene's germline CDR1 is SGDLS and CDR2 YYNGEE. This CDR3 region has 14 residues. The CDR3: CASSSRTGTNIQYF. DNA of the CDR3: TGTGCCAGCAGCTCCCGGACAGGGACAAACATTCAGTACTTC.

The V call is TRBV30, the J call TRBJ1-2; tentative D call: TRBD1 (6 bases). This CDR3 spans 14 amino acids. V was clipped by 2 bases and J by 7 bases, with 17 bases between them. Germline CDR1 reads GTSNPN; CDR2 reads SVGIG (reference sequence). As DNA, the CDR3 is TGTGCCTGGAGTCCCGGCGCAGGGGCTCTTGGCTACACCTTC. Its translation is CAWSPGAGALGYTF.

This chain joins TRBV5-6 and TRBJ2-7; 8 bases fit TRBD2. Germline values: CDR1 SGHDT, CDR2 YYEEEE. The CDR3 is 14 amino acids. V dropped 0 bases and J dropped 5; count of bases not matched to a gene: 4. The CDR3 here is CASSLALAAHEQYF. The CDR3 DNA follows: TGTGCCAGCAGCTTGGCACTAGCGGCTCACGAGCAGTACTTC.

The gene calls are TRBV19 and TRBJ2-7; D perhaps matches TRBD2 (6 bases). The CDR3 totals 13 residues. V lost 5 bases and J 4 bases, leaving 12 bases between the germline ends. The germline V gene encodes CDR1 LNHDA and CDR2 SQIVND (reference sequence). CDR3 bases: TGTGCCAGTAGTCCTTCTGGGGGGTACGAGCAGTACTTC. Translation gives CASSPSGGYEQYF. Filled out from reference TRBV19 and TRBJ2-7, the complete variable domain reads DGGITQSPKYLFRKEGQNVTLSCEQNLNHDAMYWYRQDPGQGLRLIYYSQIVNDFQKGDIAEGYSVSREKKESFPLTVTSAQKNPTAFYLCASSPSGGYEQYFGPGTRLTVT.

The rearrangement joins TRBV15 to TRBJ2-1; a possible D gene is TRBD2 (5 bases). CDR1 and CDR2 (germline): LNHNV, YYDKDF (reference sequence). Trimming took 0 bases from V and 3 from J, leaving 12 bases between them. This CDR3 is built from 16 residues. CDR3 DNA sequence: TGTGCCACCAGCAGAGATCCCAGCGGATTCTACAATGAGCAGTTCTTC. It yields the protein CATSRDPSGFYNEQFF.

V and J are TRBV11-2 and TRBJ2-7; D remains unclear. The CDR3 length is 13 residues. The germline gives CDR1 SGHAT, CDR2 FQNNGV. V lost 0 bases to trimming and J lost 4 bases, with 7 bases between them. The CDR3 here is CASSLDHTYEQYF. DNA for the CDR3: TGTGCCAGCAGCTTAGATCACACGTACGAGCAGTACTTC.

The rearrangement links TRBV5-6 to TRBJ1-4; TRBD1 matches at 9 bases. The CDR3 has 14 residues. V dropped 4 bases and J dropped 5; count of bases not matched to a gene: 3. Germline assignment: CDR1 SGHDT and CDR2 YYEEEE. The CDR3 reads CASSGTGMNEKLFF. The DNA for the CDR3 is TGTGCCAGCAGCGGGACAGGGATGAATGAAAAACTGTTTTTT.